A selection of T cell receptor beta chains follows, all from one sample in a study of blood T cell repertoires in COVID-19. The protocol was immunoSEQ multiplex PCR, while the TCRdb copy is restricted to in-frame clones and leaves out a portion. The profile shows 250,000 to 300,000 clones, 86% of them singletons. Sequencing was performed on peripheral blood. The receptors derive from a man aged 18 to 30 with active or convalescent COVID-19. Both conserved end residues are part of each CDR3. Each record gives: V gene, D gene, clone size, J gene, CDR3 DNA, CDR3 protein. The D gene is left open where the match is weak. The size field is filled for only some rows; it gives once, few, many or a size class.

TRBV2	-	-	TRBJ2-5	TGTGCCAGCAGTGGAGGAAGGCTTGCGGAGACCCAGTACTTC	CASSGGRLAETQYF
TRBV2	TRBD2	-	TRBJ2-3	TGTGCCACCAGGCGGGAGGACGGATACACAGATACGCAGTATTTT	CATRREDGYTDTQYF
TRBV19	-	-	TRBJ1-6	TGTGCCAGTAGTAGGAGGCGGCAGTATAATTCACCCCTCCACTTT	CASSRRRQYNSPLHF
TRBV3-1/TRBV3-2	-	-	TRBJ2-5	TGTGCCAGCAGCCATTTGAGGCTTCAAGAGACCCAGTACTTC	CASSHLRLQETQYF
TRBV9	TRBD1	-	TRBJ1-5	TGTGCCAGCAGCGCAGGGACAGGGAGCCATCAGCCCCAGCATTTT	CASSAGTGSHQPQHF
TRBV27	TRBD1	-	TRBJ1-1	TGTGCCAGCAGATGGACAGGGTTGAACACTGAAGCTTTCTTT	CASRWTGLNTEAFF
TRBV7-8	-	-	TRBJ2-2	TGTGCCAGCAGCTTAGTCAGGGGGGAGCTGTTTTTT	CASSLVRGELFF
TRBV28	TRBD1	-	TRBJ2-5	TGTGCCAGCAGCTCGGGACAGGTCTCCCAAGAGACCCAGTACTTC	CASSSGQVSQETQYF
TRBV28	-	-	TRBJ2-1	TGTGCCAGCACCCTAGGGGAAGGGCTGGCTGAGCAGTTCTTC	CASTLGEGLAEQFF
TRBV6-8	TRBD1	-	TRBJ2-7	TGTGCCAGCACCCACGGGACAGTTAAATTTTACGAGCAGTACTTC	CASTHGTVKFYEQYF
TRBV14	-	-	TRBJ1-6	TGTGCCAGCAGCCAAGGTAGTACCTCCTATAATTCACCCCTCCACTTT	CASSQGSTSYNSPLHF
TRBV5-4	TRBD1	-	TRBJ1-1	TGTGCCAGCAGCCTCAGGGGGGTGACTGAAGCTTTCTTT	CASSLRGVTEAFF
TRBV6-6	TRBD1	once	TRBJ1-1	TGTGCCAGCAGTCGACCCCTGGGACAGCCCAACACTGAAGCTTTCTTT	CASSRPLGQPNTEAFF
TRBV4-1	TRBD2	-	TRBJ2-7	TGCGCCAGCAGCCAACCAGCGGGAGGGGTGGTCCACTTC	CASSQPAGGVVHF
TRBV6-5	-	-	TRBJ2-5	TGTGCCAGCAGTTATTGGGGGGATAGCAAAGAGACCCAGTACTTC	CASSYWGDSKETQYF
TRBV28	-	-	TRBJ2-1	TGTGCCAGCAGACCTGGACAGTGGAACAATGAGCAGTTCTTC	CASRPGQWNNEQFF
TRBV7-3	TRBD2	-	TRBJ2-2	TGTGCCAGCAGCCGACTAGCGGGAGGACCGAACACCGGGGAGCTGTTTTTT	CASSRLAGGPNTGELFF
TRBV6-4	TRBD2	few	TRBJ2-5	TGTGCCAGCAGTGACTCGAAGACTAGCGGGAGGGAGAGGGGGCAGACCCAGTACTTC	CASSDSKTSGRERGQTQYF
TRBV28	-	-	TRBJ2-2	TGTGCCAGCAGTTTAGACATCGCGAACACCGGGGAGCTGTTTTTT	CASSLDIANTGELFF
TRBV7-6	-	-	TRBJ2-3	TGTGCCAGCAGCAATAGGGAGGATACGCAGTATTTT	CASSNREDTQYF
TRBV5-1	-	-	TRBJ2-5	TGCGCCAGCAGCGATCAGGAAGATGGGACCCAGTACTTC	CASSDQEDGTQYF
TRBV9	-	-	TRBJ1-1	TGTGCCAGCAGCGTGTCAGGGAGGGACACTGAAGCTTTCTTT	CASSVSGRDTEAFF
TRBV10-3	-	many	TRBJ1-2	TGTGCCACTTCCCCCAGCTTGGGCCGAATTGATGGCTACACCTTC	CATSPSLGRIDGYTF
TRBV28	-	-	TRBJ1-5	TGTGCCAGCAGTTTGAACTATTGGACCTCCGGGGGGCAGCCCCAGCATTTT	CASSLNYWTSGGQPQHF